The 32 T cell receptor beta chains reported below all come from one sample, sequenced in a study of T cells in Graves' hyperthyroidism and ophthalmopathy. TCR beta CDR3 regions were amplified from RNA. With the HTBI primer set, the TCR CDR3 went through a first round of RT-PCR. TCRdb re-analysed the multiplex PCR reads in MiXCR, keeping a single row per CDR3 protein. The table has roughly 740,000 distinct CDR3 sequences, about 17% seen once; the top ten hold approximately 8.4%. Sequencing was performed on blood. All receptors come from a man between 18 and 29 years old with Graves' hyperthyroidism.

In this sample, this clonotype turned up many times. The CDR3 DNA sequence: TGTGCCAGCACCCTCCGCCCCCCCTACGAGCAGTACTTC. This translates into CASTLRPPYEQYF. V is TRBV28 and J is TRBJ2-7, with D uncertain. The CDR3 length is 13 residues. CDR1 is MDHEN and CDR2 is SYDVKM in the germline V gene. The V gene lost 7 bases and the J gene lost 2 bases, with 12 bases spanning the gap.

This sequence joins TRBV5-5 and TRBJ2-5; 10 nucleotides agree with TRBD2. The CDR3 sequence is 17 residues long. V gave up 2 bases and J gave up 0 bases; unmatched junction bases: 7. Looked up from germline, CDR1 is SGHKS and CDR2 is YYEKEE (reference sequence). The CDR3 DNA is TGTGCCAGCAGCTTCGGGGGGGGACTAGCGAACCAAGAGACCCAGTACTTC. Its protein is CASSFGGGLANQETQYF.

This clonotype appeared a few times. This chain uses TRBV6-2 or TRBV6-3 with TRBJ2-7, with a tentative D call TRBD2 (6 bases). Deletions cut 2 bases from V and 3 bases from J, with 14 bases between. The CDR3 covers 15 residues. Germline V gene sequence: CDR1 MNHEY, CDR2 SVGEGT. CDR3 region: CASSYEAGMVYEQYF. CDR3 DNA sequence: TGTGCCAGCAGTTACGAGGCGGGAATGGTCTACGAGCAGTACTTC.

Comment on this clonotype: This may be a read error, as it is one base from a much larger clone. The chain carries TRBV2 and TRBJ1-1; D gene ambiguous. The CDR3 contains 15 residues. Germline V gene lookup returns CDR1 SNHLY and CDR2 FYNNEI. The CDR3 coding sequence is TGTGCCAGCAGTAAAGCGCGGCCTCGGGACACTGAAGCTTTCTTT. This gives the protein CASSKARPRDTEAFF.

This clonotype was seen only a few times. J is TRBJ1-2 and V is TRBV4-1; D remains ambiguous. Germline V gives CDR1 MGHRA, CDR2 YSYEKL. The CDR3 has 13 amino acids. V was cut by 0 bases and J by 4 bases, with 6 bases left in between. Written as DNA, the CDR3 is TGCGCCAGCAGCCAAGACAGATTCTATGGCTACACCTTC. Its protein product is CASSQDRFYGYTF.

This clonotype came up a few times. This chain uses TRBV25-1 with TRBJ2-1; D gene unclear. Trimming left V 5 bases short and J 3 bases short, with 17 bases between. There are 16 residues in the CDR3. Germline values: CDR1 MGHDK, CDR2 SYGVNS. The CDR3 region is CASSPTAGLSYNEQFF. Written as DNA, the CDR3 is TGTGCCAGCAGTCCAACGGCCGGGTTGAGCTACAATGAGCAGTTCTTC.

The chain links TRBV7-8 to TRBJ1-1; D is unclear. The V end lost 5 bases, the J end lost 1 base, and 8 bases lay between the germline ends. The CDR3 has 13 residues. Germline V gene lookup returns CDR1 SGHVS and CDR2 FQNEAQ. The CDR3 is CASSDYTNTEAFF. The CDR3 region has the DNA TGTGCCAGCAGCGATTACACGAACACTGAAGCTTTCTTT.

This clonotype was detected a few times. The CDR3 here is CATSDRRGANYGYTF. The CDR3 bases are TGTGCCACCAGTGATAGACGAGGGGCAAACTATGGCTACACCTTC. V usage is TRBV24-1 and J usage is TRBJ1-2, with D perhaps matching TRBD1 (5 bases). Germline CDR1 is KGHDR and CDR2 is SFDVKD. Trimming took off 3 bases at V and 2 bases at J, with 12 bases between the two ends. The CDR3 length is 15 residues.

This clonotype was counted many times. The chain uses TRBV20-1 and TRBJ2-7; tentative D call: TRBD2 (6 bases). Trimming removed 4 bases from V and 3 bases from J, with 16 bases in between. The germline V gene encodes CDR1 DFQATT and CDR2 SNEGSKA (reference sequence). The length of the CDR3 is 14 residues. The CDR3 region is CSAMRGDNNYEQYF. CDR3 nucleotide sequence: TGCAGTGCTATGCGGGGAGACAACAACTACGAGCAGTACTTC.

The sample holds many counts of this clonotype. CDR3 bases: TGTGCCAGCAGTTTCGCGGCTAACTATGGCTACACCTTC. This sequence encodes CASSFAANYGYTF. The gene calls are TRBV28 and TRBJ1-2; no clear D. This CDR3 spans 13 amino acids. V dropped 3 bases and J dropped 0 bases, with 5 bases sitting between them. In germline, CDR1 is MDHEN, CDR2 SYDVKM.

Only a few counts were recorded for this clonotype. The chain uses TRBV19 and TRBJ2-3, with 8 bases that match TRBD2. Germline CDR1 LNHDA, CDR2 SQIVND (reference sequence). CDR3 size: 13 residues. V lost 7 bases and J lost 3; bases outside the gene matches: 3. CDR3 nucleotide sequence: TGTGCCAGTAATCAGCGGGGGACAGATACGCAGTATTTT. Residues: CASNQRGTDTQYF.

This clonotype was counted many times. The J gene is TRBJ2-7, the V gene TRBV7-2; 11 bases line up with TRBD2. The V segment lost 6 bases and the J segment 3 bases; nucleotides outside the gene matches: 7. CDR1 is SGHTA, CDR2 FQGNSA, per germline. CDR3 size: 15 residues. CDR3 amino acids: CASSFLAGGIYEQYF. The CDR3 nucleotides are TGTGCCAGCAGTTTTCTAGCGGGAGGAATCTACGAGCAGTACTTC. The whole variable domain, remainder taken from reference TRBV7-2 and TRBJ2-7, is GAGVSQSPSNKVTEKGKDVELRCDPISGHTALYWYRQSLGQGLEFLIYFQGNSAPDKSGLPSDRFSAERTGGSVSTLTIQRTQQEDSAVYLCASSFLAGGIYEQYFGPGTRLTVT.

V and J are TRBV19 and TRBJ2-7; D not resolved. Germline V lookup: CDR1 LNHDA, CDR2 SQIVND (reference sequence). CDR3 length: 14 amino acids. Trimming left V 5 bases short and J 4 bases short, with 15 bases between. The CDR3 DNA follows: TGTGCCAGTAGTTCGGGCCACGCCGGTTACGAGCAGTACTTC. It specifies CASSSGHAGYEQYF.

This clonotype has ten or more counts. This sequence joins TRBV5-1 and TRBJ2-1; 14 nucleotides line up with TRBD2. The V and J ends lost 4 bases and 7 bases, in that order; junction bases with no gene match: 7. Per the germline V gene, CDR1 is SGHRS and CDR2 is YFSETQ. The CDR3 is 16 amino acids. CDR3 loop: CASSQTGTSGSNEQFF. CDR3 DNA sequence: TGCGCCAGCAGCCAAACCGGGACTAGCGGGAGTAATGAGCAGTTCTTC.

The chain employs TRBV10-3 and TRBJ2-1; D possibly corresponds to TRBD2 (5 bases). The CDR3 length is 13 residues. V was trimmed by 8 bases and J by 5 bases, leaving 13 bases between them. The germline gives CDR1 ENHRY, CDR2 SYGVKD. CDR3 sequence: CAIGESGHNEQFF. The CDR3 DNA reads TGTGCCATCGGGGAGAGTGGTCACAATGAGCAGTTCTTC.

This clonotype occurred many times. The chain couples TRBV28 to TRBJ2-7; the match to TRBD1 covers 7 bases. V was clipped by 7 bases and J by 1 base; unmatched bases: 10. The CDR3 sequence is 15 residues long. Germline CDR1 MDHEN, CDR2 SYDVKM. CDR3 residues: CASISGTAKSYEQYF. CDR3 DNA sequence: TGTGCCAGCATTTCGGGGACAGCGAAATCCTACGAGCAGTACTTC. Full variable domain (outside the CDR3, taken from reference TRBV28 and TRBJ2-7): DVKVTQSSRYLVKRTGEKVFLECVQDMDHENMFWYRQDPGLGLRLIYFSYDVKMKEKGDIPEGYSVSREKKERFSLILESASTNQTSMYLCASISGTAKSYEQYFGPGTRLTVT.

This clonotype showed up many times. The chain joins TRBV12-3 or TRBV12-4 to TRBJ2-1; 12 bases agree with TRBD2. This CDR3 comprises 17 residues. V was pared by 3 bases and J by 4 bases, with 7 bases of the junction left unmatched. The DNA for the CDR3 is TGTGCCAGCAGTTTTACGACTAGCGGGAGCCATTACAATGAGCAGTTCTTC. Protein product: CASSFTTSGSHYNEQFF.

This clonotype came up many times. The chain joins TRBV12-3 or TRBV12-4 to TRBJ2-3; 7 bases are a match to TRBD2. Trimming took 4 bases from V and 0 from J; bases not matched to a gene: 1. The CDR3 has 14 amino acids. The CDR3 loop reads CASSWRGSTDTQYF. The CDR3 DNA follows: TGTGCCAGCAGTTGGCGGGGGAGCACAGATACGCAGTATTTT.

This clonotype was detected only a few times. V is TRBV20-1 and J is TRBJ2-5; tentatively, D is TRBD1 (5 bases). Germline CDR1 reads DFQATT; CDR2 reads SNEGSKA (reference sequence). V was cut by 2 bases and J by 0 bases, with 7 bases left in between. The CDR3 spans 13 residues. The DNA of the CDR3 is TGCAGTGCTAGAAGGGGCAACCAAGAGACCCAGTACTTC. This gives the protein CSARRGNQETQYF.

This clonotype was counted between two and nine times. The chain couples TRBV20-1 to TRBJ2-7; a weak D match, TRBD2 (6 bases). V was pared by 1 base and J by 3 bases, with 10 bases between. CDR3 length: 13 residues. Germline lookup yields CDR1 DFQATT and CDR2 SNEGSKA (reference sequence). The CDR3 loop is CSARGDSNYEQYF. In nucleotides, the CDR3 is TGCAGTGCTAGAGGGGACTCGAACTACGAGCAGTACTTC.

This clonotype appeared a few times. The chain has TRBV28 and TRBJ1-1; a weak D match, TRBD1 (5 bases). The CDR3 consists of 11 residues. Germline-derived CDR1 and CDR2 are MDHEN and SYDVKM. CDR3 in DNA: TGTTCCTCGGGGGTGAACACTGAAGCTTTCTTT. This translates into CSSGVNTEAFF.

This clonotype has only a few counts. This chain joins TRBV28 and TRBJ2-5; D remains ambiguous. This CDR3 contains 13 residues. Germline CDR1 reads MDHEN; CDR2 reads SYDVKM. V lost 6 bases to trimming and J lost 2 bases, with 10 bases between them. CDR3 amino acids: CASSRVKQETQYF. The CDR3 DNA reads TGTGCCAGCAGCCGCGTGAAACAAGAGACCCAGTACTTC.

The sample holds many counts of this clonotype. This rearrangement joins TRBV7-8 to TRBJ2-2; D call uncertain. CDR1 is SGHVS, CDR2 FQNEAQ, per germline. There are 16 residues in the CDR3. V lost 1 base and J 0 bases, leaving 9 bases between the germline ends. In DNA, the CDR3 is TGTGCCAGCAGCTTAGGCCAAAATTCGAACACCGGGGAGCTGTTTTTT. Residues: CASSLGQNSNTGELFF.

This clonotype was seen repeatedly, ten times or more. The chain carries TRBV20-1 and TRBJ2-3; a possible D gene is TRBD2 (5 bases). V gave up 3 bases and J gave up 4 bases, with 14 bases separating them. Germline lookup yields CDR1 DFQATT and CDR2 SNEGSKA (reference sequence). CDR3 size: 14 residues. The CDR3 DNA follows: TGCAGTGCTAGGACTCCCTTTAGCGCAGATACGCAGTATTTT. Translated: CSARTPFSADTQYF.

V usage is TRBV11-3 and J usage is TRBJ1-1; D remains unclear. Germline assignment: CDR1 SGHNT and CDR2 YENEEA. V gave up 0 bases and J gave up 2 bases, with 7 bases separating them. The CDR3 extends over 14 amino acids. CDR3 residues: CASSLDETNTEAFF. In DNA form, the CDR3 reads TGTGCCAGCAGCTTAGATGAGACTAACACTGAAGCTTTCTTT.

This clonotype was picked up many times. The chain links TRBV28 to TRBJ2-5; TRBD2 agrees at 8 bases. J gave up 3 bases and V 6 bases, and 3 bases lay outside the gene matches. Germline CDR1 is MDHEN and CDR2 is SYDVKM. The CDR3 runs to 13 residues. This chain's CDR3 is CASSKLAEETQYF. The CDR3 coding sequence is TGTGCCAGCAGCAAACTAGCGGAAGAGACCCAGTACTTC. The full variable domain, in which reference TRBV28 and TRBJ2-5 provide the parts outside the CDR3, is DVKVTQSSRYLVKRTGEKVFLECVQDMDHENMFWYRQDPGLGLRLIYFSYDVKMKEKGDIPEGYSVSREKKERFSLILESASTNQTSMYLCASSKLAEETQYFGPGTRLLVL.

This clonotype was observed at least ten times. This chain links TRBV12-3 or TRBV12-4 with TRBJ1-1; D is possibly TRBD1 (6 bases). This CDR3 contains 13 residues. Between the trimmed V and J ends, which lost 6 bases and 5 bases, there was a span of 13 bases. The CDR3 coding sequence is TGTGCCAGCAGCCCCGGGACATTTACTGAAGCTTTCTTT. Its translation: CASSPGTFTEAFF.

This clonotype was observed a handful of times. The CDR3 sequence is CAISDRGKQQYF. CDR3 coding DNA: TGTGCCATCTCGGACAGGGGTAAACAGCAGTACTTC. J is TRBJ2-7 and V is TRBV10-3; the match to TRBD1 covers 9 bases. Per the germline V gene, CDR1 is ENHRY and CDR2 is SYGVKD. The CDR3 spans 12 residues. V lost 8 bases to trimming and J lost 8 bases; unmatched junction nucleotides: 7.

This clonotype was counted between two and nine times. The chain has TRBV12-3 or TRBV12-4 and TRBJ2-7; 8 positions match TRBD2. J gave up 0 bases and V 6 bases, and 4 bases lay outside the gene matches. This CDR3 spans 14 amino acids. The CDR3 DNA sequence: TGTGCCAGCAGCTCAGCGGGAGCCTCCTACGAGCAGTACTTC. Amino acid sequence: CASSSAGASYEQYF.

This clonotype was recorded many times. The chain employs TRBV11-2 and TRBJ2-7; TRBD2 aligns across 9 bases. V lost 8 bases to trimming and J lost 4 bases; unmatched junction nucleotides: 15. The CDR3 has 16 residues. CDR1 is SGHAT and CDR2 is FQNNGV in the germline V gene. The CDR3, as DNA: TGTGCCAGCGGTAGCCTGAGCGGGAGGAGAAGTTACGAGCAGTACTTC. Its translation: CASGSLSGRRSYEQYF.

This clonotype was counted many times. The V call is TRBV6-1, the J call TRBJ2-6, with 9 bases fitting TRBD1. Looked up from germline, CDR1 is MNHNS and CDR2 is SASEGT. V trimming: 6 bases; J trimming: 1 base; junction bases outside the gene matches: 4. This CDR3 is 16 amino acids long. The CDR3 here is CASSRGTGSGANVLTF. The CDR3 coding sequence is TGTGCCAGCAGCCGAGGGACAGGGTCTGGGGCCAACGTCCTGACTTTC.

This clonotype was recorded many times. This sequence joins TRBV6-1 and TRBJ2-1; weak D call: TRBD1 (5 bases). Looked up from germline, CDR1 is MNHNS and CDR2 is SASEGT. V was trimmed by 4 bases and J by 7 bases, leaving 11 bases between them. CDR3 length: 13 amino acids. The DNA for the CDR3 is TGTGCCAGCAGTGTCCAGGGCTGGAATGAGCAGTTCTTC. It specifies CASSVQGWNEQFF.